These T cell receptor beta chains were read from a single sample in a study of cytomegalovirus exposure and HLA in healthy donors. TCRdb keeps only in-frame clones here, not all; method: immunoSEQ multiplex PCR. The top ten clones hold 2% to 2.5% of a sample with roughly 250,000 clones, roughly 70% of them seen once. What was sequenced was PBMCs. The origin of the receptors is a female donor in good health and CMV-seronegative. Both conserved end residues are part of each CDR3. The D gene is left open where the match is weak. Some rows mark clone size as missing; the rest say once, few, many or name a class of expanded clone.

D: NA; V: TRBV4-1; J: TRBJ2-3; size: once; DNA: TGCGCCAGCAGCCACGGGTTGGCGAGGGAAGTCACAGATACGCAGTATTTT; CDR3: CASSHGLAREVTDTQYF
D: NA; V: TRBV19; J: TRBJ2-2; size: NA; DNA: TGTGCCAGTAGTATTATCAACTCGAACACCGGGGAGCTGTTTTTT; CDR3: CASSIINSNTGELFF
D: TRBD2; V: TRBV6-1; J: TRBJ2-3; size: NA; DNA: TGTGCCAGCTCACTGACTAGCGGGGGGGCCCCGACGCAGTATTTT; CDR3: CASSLTSGGAPTQYF
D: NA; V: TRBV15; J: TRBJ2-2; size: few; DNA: TGTGCCACCAGCTACCGGGACACCACCGGGGAGCTGTTTTTT; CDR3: CATSYRDTTGELFF
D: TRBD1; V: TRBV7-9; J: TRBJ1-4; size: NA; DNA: TGTGCCAGCAGTTCCACAGGGGGCAGGGTCGGTGAAAAACTGTTTTTT; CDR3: CASSSTGGRVGEKLFF
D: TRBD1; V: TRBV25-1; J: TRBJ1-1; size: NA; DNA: TGTGCCAGCAGTAGGACAGGGCTGTTAGGCACTGAAGCTTTCTTT; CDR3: CASSRTGLLGTEAFF
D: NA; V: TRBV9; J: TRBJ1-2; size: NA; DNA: TGTGCCAGCAGCGCGGAGGGGTCGGACTATGGCTACACCTTC; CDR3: CASSAEGSDYGYTF
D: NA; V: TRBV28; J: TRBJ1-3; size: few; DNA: TGTGCCAGCTTTATGAGGTTTCGAAACACCATATATTTT; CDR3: CASFMRFRNTIYF
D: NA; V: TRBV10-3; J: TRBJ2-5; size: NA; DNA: TGTGCCATCAGCAATGGGCGGGAAGAAGGGCAAGAGACCCAGTACTTC; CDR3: CAISNGREEGQETQYF
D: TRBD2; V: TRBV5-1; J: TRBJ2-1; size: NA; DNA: TGCGCCAGCAGCTTGGTGGGAGGGATCTACAATGAGCAGTTCTTC; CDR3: CASSLVGGIYNEQFF
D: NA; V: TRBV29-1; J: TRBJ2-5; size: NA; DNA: TGCAGCGCTGGCACAGGGTTTGGCCAAGAGACCCAGTACTTC; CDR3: CSAGTGFGQETQYF